This T cell receptor beta chain was captured in a study of blood T cell repertoires in COVID-19. The CDR3 has 15 residues. Germline CDR1 and CDR2: KGHDR and SFDVKD. Trimming cost V 3 bases and J 7 bases, with 14 bases left between them. The data were produced by immunoSEQ multiplex PCR, yet TCRdb's version contains in-frame clones alone and is incomplete. This sample has over 60,000 clones, with approximately 73% found just once. Sequences were obtained from peripheral blood. This chain links TRBV24-1 with TRBJ2-2; possibly TRBD2 for D (7 bases). The TCR comes from a man aged 55-75 years with COVID-19, enrolled during active disease. The CDR3 region has the DNA TGTGCCACCAGTGATGCGCGGGGGCCGGGCGGGGAGCTGTTTTTT. Amino acid sequence: CATSDARGPGGELFF.